The present T cell receptor (beta chain) was sequenced within a study of shared clonotypes between healthy human individuals. Unsorted PBMC contributed roughly 320 ng DNA, some 29,000 T cell genomes, to each replicate PCR. Assay used: immunoSEQ multiplex PCR; TCRdb lists only in-frame clones, some missing. The data contain approximately 500,000 clones, roughly 80% of them seen just once; the ten biggest clones take up around 11%. V shed 8 bases and J 1 base; nucleotides not matched to a gene: 2. The CDR3 is 13 residues long. Germline CDR1 and CDR2: MDHEN and SYDVKM. Sequenced: PBMCs. J is TRBJ2-4 and V is TRBV28; 7 positions agree with TRBD2. This receptor was obtained from a woman between 35 and 50 years old in good health. Some clones in this sample may be carry-over from other donors' samples. CDR3 sequence (DNA): TGTGCCAGCGGCGGGGGTGCCAAAAACATTCAGTACTTC. It yields the protein CASGGGAKNIQYF.